The 5 T cell receptor beta chains below all came from one sample that was sequenced in a study of shared clonotypes between healthy human individuals. Libraries were prepared by immunoSEQ multiplex PCR; TCRdb keeps only in-frame clonotypes and omits some of them. The table records over 2,000,000 clones, just over 90% of them present only once. Only CD45RO-negative cells positively selected for CCR7 counted as naive CD8 cells, so terminally differentiated effector memory CD45RA+ cells were excluded. The specimen was naive CD8+ T cells from PBMCs. These receptors were collected from a man younger than 35 in good health. Some clones in this sample may be carry-over from other donors' samples.

This clone has only one observation. The CDR3 DNA is TGTGCCAGCAGTGAAGTCCTAAAAGAGACCCAGTACTTC. It codes for CASSEVLKETQYF. The chain links TRBV2 to TRBJ2-5; D is ambiguous. This CDR3 has 13 amino acids. CDR1 is SNHLY and CDR2 is FYNNEI in the germline V gene. Deletions cut 1 base from V and 3 bases from J, with 6 bases between.

The V call is TRBV2, the J call TRBJ2-7; weak D call: TRBD1 (6 bases). V was cut by 3 bases and J by 0 bases, with 12 bases left in between. CDR1 is SNHLY and CDR2 is FYNNEI in the germline V gene. CDR3 length: 15 amino acids. The CDR3 protein is CASSDGQGSSYEQYF. DNA for the CDR3: TGTGCCAGCAGTGATGGTCAGGGGAGCTCCTACGAGCAGTACTTC.

The genes are TRBV18 and TRBJ2-7, with D possibly matching TRBD2 (5 bases). Per germline, CDR1 KGHSH and CDR2 LQKENI. This CDR3 contains 16 residues. V lost 3 bases to trimming and J lost 3 bases, with 18 bases between them. CDR3 in amino acids: CASSPAPTRKNYEQYF. Here the CDR3 DNA reads TGTGCCAGCTCACCTGCCCCAACTAGAAAGAACTACGAGCAGTACTTC.

V and J are TRBV2 and TRBJ2-7; possible D gene TRBD1, 6 bases. Germline CDR1 SNHLY, CDR2 FYNNEI. The CDR3 is 13 amino acids. Between the trimmed V and J ends, which lost 6 bases and 3 bases, there was a span of 12 bases. The CDR3 loop is CASRDRAVYEQYF. CDR3 nucleotide sequence: TGTGCCAGCAGGGACAGAGCCGTCTACGAGCAGTACTTC.

V is TRBV7-7 and J is TRBJ2-5; TRBD2 aligns across 8 bases. Germline V gene data show CDR1 as SSHAT and CDR2 as FNYEAQ (reference sequence). The CDR3 is 14 residues long. The junction had 5 bases not matched to a gene; V was cut back by 5 bases and J by 3 bases. DNA of the CDR3: TGTGCCAGCAGCGCCGGGACTAGGAAAGAGACCCAGTACTTC. Translation: CASSAGTRKETQYF.